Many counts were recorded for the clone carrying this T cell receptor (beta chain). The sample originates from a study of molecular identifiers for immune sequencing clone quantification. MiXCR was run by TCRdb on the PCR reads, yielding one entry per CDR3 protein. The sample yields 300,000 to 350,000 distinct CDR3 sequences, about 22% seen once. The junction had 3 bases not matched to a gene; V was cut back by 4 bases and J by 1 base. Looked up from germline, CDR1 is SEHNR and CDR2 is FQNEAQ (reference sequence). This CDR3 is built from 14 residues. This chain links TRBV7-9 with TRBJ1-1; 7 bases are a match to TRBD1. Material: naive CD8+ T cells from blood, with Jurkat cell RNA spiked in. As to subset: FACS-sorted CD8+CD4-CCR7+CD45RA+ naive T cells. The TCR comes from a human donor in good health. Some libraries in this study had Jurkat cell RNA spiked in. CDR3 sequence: CASSSGTANTEAFF. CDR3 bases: TGTGCCAGCAGCTCTGGGACAGCGAACACTGAAGCTTTCTTT.